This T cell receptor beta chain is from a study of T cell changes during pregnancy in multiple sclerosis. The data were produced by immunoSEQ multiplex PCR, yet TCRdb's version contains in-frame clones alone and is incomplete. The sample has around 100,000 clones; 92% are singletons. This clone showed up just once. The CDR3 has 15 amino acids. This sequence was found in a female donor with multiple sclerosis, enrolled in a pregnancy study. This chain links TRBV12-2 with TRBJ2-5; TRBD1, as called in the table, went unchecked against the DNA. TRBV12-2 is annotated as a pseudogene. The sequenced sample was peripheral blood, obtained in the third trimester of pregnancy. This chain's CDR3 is CASRLVDRGQETQYF. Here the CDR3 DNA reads TGTGCAAGTCGCTTAGTTGACAGGGGCCAAGAGACCCAGTACTTC.